This TCR beta chain is from a study of blood T cell repertoires in COVID-19. Method: immunoSEQ multiplex PCR; TCRdb's copy keeps in-frame clones and lacks some. The sample gives 230,000 or so clones, 88% of which show up once; roughly 2.3% is in the top ten. This sequence was found in a woman aged 40 to 55 with acute COVID-19. Sample: PBMCs or T cells enriched from blood (not recorded which).

CDR3: CASSMGTPGQGYGYTF. CDR3 DNA: TGTGCCAGTAGTATGGGGACCCCGGGACAGGGCTATGGCTACACCTTC. The chain links TRBV19 to TRBJ1-2; 9 nucleotides match TRBD1. The CDR3 covers 16 residues. In germline, CDR1 is LNHDA, CDR2 SQIVND (reference sequence). The J segment lost 4 bases and the V segment lost 3 bases, leaving 9 bases of the junction unmatched.